These 2 T cell receptor beta chains originate from one sample sequenced in a study of cytomegalovirus exposure and HLA in healthy donors. The study ran its PCR with 60 Vbeta and 13 Jbeta primers. This table comes from immunoSEQ multiplex PCR, and its TCRdb copy is limited to in-frame clones, with some not included. This sample has approximately 110,000 clones, with 15% to 17% found just once. Sample: PBMCs. Source of these receptors: a young woman in good health and CMV-seronegative.

There are a few counts of this clone. The chain links TRBV7-2 to TRBJ1-5, with no clear D. V dropped 4 bases and J dropped 10 bases, with 17 bases sitting between them. CDR1 SGHTA and CDR2 FQGNSA come from the germline V gene. The CDR3 runs 14 residues. The CDR3 protein is CASSSAGPPGPQHF. The CDR3 region has the DNA TGTGCCAGCAGCTCCGCTGGGCCGCCTGGACCCCAGCATTTT.

This chain uses TRBV5-1 with TRBJ1-3, with TRBD1 identical over 9 bases. The CDR3 is 17 residues long. V shed 4 bases, J shed 0 bases, and the junction held 8 bases outside the gene matches. In germline, CDR1 is SGHRS, CDR2 YFSETQ. The CDR3 DNA sequence: TGCGCCAGCAGCCCGGGACAGGGCCCGAGCTCTGGAAACACCATATATTTT. Its protein is CASSPGQGPSSGNTIYF. Complete variable domain (other parts from reference TRBV5-1 and TRBJ1-3): KAGVTQTPRYLIKTRGQQVTLSCSPISGHRSVSWYQQTPGQGLQFLFEYFSETQRNKGNFPGRFSGRQFSNSRSEMNVSTLELGDSALYLCASSPGQGPSSGNTIYFGEGSWLTVV.